A selection of T cell receptor beta chains follows, all from one sample in a study of CD8 T cells in Susac syndrome. TCRdb passed the immunoSEQ multiplex PCR reads through MiXCR, listing each CDR3 protein once. Of around 300,000 distinct CDR3 sequences listed, 85% are singletons. Sequencing was carried out using CD8+ T cells from PBMCs. These receptors came from a human donor with multiple sclerosis. Both conserved end residues are part of each CDR3. Each record gives: clone size, V gene, D gene, J gene, CDR3 DNA, CDR3 protein. D genes are given only for firm matches. The size of a clone is reported for some rows only, either as once, few or many, or as a class for expanded clones.

abundance: NA
v_gene: TRBV4-3
d_gene: NA
j_gene: TRBJ1-2
CDR3nt: TGCGCCAGCAGCCCAAGGTCAGCCTTCTATGGCTACACCTTC
CDR3aa: CASSPRSAFYGYTF

abundance: NA
v_gene: TRBV7-3
d_gene: TRBD2
j_gene: TRBJ2-2
CDR3nt: TGTGCCAGCAGCTTGGGGACTAGCGGTCCCCCCGGCACCGGGGAGCTGTTTTTT
CDR3aa: CASSLGTSGPPGTGELFF

abundance: few
v_gene: TRBV27
d_gene: NA
j_gene: TRBJ2-5
CDR3nt: TGTGCCAGCAGTCCCGCCATAGCGGAAGAGACCCAGTACTTC
CDR3aa: CASSPAIAEETQYF

abundance: few
v_gene: TRBV4-1
d_gene: TRBD2
j_gene: TRBJ2-5
CDR3nt: TGCGCCAGCAGCCCGGGACTAGCGGAAGAGACCCAGTACTTC
CDR3aa: CASSPGLAEETQYF

abundance: NA
v_gene: TRBV28
d_gene: NA
j_gene: TRBJ2-7
CDR3nt: TGTGCCAGCAGACCCTCGTCCGCCTACGAGCAGTACTTC
CDR3aa: CASRPSSAYEQYF

abundance: NA
v_gene: TRBV20-1
d_gene: TRBD2
j_gene: TRBJ2-7
CDR3nt: TGCAGTGCTCCCTTAGCGGGGCTCATCTACGAGCAGTACTTC
CDR3aa: CSAPLAGLIYEQYF

abundance: NA
v_gene: TRBV28
d_gene: NA
j_gene: TRBJ2-7
CDR3nt: TGTGCCAGCAGTTTCCGGGGGCAACCCTACGAGCAGTACTTC
CDR3aa: CASSFRGQPYEQYF

abundance: few
v_gene: TRBV3-1
d_gene: NA
j_gene: TRBJ2-1
CDR3nt: TGTGCCAGCAGCGGAATAGGAACTGACCGTGAGCAGTTCTTC
CDR3aa: CASSGIGTDREQFF

abundance: NA
v_gene: TRBV6-1
d_gene: TRBD2
j_gene: TRBJ2-3
CDR3nt: TGTGCCAGCACCAAGGAATTAGCGGGGGCCAGCACAGATACGCAGTATTTT
CDR3aa: CASTKELAGASTDTQYF

abundance: NA
v_gene: TRBV12-3/TRBV12-4
d_gene: NA
j_gene: TRBJ2-3
CDR3nt: TGTGCCAGCAGGAGCTTAGCGGTCTTGGGGGCAGATACGCAGTATTTT
CDR3aa: CASRSLAVLGADTQYF

abundance: NA
v_gene: TRBV24-1
d_gene: NA
j_gene: TRBJ1-2
CDR3nt: TGTGCCACCAGTGATTTTGGCAGGGACTATGGCTACACCTTC
CDR3aa: CATSDFGRDYGYTF

abundance: NA
v_gene: TRBV9
d_gene: TRBD1
j_gene: TRBJ2-1
CDR3nt: TGTGCCAGCAGCCCAAGGACAGGGGATCGCAATGAGCAGTTCTTC
CDR3aa: CASSPRTGDRNEQFF

abundance: NA
v_gene: TRBV12-3/TRBV12-4
d_gene: NA
j_gene: TRBJ2-7
CDR3nt: TGTGCCAGCAGGAAGAGGGACACGCCTTATGCGTCCTACGAGCAGTACTTC
CDR3aa: CASRKRDTPYASYEQYF

abundance: NA
v_gene: TRBV6-5
d_gene: TRBD1
j_gene: TRBJ2-3
CDR3nt: TGTGCCAGCAGTTCTTATCCTGACAGGGGTCGAGGAGATACGCAGTATTTT
CDR3aa: CASSSYPDRGRGDTQYF

abundance: NA
v_gene: TRBV27
d_gene: NA
j_gene: TRBJ2-2
CDR3nt: TGTGCCAGCAGTTTTTTCCGGGTCCCCGGGGAGCTGTTTTTT
CDR3aa: CASSFFRVPGELFF

abundance: NA
v_gene: TRBV9
d_gene: TRBD2
j_gene: TRBJ2-1
CDR3nt: TGTGCCAGCAGCGTAGGGGCTAGCGGGACCCTGATCAATGAGCAGTTCTTC
CDR3aa: CASSVGASGTLINEQFF

abundance: NA
v_gene: TRBV7-9
d_gene: NA
j_gene: TRBJ2-1
CDR3nt: TGTGCCAGCAGCTCCCTAGACTTGACTAGTGCTCAGCAGTTCTTC
CDR3aa: CASSSLDLTSAQQFF